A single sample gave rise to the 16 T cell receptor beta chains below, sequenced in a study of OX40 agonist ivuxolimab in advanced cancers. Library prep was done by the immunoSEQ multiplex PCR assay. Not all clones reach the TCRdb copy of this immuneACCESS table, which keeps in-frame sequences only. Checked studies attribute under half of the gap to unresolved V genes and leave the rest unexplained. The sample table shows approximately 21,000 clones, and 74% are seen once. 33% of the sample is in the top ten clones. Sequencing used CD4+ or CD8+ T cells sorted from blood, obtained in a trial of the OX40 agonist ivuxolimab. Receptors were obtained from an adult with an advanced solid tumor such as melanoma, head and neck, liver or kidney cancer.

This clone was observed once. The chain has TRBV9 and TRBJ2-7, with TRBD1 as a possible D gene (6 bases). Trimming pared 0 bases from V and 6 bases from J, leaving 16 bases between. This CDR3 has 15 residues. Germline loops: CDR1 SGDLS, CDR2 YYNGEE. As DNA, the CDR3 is TGTGCCAGCAGCGTAGACTTAGACAGGCCCAGCGAGCAGTACTTC. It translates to CASSVDLDRPSEQYF.

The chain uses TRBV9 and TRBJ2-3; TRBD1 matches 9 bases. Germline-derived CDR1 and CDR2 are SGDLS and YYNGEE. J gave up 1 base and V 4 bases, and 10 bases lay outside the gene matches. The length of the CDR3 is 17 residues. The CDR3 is CASSFTYRGRGTDTQYF. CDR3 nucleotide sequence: TGTGCCAGCAGCTTTACCTACAGGGGGCGGGGCACAGATACGCAGTATTTT.

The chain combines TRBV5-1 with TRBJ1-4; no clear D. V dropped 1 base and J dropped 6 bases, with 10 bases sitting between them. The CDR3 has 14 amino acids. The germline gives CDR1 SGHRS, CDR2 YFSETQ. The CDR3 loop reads CASSLWGSDEKLFF. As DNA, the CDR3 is TGCGCCAGCAGCTTGTGGGGTAGTGATGAAAAACTGTTTTTT.

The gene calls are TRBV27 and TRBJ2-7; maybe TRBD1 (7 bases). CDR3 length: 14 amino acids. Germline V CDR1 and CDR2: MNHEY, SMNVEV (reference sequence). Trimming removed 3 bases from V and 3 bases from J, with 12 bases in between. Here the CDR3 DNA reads TGTGCCAGCAGTTTCAGACAGGGAGGCTACGAGCAGTACTTC. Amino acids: CASSFRQGGYEQYF.

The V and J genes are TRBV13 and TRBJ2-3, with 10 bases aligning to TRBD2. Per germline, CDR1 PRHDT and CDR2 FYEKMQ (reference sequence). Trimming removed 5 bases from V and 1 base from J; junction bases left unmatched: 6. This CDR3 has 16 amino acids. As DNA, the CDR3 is TGTGCCAGCAGCCCAGAGCGGGGGGGAGGCACAGATACGCAGTATTTT. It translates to CASSPERGGGTDTQYF. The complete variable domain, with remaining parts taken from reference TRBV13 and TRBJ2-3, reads AAGVIQSPRHLIKEKRETATLKCYPIPRHDTVYWYQQGPGQDPQFLISFYEKMQSDKGSIPDRFSAQQFSDYHSELNMSSLELGDSALYFCASSPERGGGTDTQYFGPGTRLTVL.

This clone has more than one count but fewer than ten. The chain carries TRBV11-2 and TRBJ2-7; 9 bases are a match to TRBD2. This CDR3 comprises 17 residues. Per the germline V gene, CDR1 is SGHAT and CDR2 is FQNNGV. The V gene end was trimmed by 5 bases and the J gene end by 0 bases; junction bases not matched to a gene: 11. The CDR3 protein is CASSQIAGEPNSYEQYF. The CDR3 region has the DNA TGTGCCAGCAGCCAGATAGCGGGGGAACCTAACTCCTACGAGCAGTACTTC.

CDR3 sequence: CRRPPGAFNRSEQYF. CDR3 nucleotides: TGCAGACGCCCCCCGGGGGCCTTTAATCGGAGCGAGCAGTACTTC. The V call is TRBV29-1, the J call TRBJ2-7; D could derive from TRBD1 or TRBD2 (6 bases each). The CDR3 runs to 15 residues. Germline V gene sequence: CDR1 SQVTM, CDR2 ANQGSEA.

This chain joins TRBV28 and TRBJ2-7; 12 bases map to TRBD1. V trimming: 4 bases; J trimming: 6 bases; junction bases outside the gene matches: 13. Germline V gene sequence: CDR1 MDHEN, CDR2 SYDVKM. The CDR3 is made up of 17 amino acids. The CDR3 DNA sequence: TGTGCCAGCAGTTCCCTCCCCGGGGACAGGGGGCAATCCGAGCAGTACTTC. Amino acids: CASSSLPGDRGQSEQYF.

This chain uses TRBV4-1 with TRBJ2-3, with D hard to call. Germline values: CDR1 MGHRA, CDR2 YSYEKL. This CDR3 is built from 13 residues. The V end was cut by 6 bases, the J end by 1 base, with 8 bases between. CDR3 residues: CASRTQGTDTQYF. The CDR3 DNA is TGCGCCAGCAGGACCCAGGGCACAGATACGCAGTATTTT.

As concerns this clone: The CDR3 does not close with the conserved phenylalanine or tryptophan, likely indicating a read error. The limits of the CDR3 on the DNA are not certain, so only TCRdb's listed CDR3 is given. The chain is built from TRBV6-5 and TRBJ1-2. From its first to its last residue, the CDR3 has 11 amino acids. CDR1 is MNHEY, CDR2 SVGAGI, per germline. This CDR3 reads CASSEGGRPGL.

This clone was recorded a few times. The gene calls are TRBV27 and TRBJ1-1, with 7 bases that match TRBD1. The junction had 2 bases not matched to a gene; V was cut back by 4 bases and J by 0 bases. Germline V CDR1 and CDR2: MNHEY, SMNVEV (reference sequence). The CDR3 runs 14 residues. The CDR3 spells CASSSGQLNTEAFF. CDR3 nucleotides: TGTGCCAGCAGTTCGGGACAGCTGAACACTGAAGCTTTCTTT.

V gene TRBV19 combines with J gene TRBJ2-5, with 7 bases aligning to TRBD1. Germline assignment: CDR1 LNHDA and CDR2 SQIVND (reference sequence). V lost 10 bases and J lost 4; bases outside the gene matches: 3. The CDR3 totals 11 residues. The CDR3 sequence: CATRDRETQYF. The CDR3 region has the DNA TGTGCCACCCGGGACAGAGAGACCCAGTACTTC.

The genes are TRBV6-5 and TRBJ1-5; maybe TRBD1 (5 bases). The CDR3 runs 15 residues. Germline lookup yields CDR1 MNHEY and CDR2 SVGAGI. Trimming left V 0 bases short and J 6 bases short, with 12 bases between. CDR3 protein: CASSYSWGPTQPQHF. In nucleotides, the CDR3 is TGTGCCAGCAGTTACTCTTGGGGACCAACTCAGCCCCAGCATTTT.

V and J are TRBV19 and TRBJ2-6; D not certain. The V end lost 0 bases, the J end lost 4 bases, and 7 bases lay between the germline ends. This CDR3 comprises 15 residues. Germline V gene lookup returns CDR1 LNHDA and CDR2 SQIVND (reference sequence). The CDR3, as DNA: TGTGCCAGTAGTATAGACGCAATAGGGGCCAACGTCCTGACTTTC. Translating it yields CASSIDAIGANVLTF.

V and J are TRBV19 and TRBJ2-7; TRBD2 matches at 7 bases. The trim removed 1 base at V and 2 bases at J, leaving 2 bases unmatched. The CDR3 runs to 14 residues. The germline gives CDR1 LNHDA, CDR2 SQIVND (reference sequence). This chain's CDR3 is CASSIGGGTYEQYF. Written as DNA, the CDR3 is TGTGCCAGTAGTATAGGGGGGGGAACCTACGAGCAGTACTTC.

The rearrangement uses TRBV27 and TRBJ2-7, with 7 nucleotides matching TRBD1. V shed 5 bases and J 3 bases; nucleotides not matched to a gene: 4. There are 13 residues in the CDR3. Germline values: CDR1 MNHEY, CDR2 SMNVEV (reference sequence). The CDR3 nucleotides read TGTGCCAGCAGTACCGGGACAGACTACGAGCAGTACTTC. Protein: CASSTGTDYEQYF.